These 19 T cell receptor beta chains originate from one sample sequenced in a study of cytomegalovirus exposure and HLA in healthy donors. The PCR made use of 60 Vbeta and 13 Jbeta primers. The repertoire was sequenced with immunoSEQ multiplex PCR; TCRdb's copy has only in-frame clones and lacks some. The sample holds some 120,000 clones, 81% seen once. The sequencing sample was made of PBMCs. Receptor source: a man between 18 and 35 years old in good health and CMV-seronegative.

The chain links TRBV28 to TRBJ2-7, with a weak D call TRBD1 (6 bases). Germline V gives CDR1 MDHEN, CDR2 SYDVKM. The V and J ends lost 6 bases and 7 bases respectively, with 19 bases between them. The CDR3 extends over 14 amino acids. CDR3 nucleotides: TGTGCCAGCAGGGAACGACAGGTCTCAGGGGAGCAGTACTTC. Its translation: CASRERQVSGEQYF.

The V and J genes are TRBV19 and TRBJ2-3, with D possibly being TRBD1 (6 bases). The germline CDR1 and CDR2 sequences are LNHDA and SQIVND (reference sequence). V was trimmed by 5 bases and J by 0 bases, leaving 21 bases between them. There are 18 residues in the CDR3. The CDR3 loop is CASSGRDKLSASTDTQYF. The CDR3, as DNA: TGTGCCAGTAGTGGACGGGACAAACTAAGTGCTAGCACAGATACGCAGTATTTT.

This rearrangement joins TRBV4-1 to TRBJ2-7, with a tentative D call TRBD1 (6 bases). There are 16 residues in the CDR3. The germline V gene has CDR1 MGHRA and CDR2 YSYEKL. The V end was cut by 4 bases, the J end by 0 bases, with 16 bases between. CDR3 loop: CASSRQQGPSSYEQYF. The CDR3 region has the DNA TGCGCCAGCAGCCGTCAACAGGGCCCGAGCTCCTACGAGCAGTACTTC.

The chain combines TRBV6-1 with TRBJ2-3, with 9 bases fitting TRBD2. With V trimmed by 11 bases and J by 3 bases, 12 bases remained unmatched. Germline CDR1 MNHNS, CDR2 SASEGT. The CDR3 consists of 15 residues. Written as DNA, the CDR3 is TGTGCCGGTGAGGCGGGGGGGTATCGAACAGATACGCAGTATTTT. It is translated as CAGEAGGYRTDTQYF.

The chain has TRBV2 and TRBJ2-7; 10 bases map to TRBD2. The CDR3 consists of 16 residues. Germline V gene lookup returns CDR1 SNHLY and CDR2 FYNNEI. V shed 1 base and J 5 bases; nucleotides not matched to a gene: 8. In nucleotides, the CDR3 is TGTGCCAGCAGTGAAGTGGGACTAGCGCGATCCCACGAGCAGTACTTC. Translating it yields CASSEVGLARSHEQYF.

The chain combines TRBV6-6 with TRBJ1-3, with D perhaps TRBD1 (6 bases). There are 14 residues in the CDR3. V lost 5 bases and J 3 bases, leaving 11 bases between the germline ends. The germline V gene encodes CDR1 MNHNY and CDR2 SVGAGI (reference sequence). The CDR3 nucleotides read TGTGCCAGCAGTCAGTCAGGGGTTGGAAACACCATATATTTT. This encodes CASSQSGVGNTIYF.

The CDR3 region has the DNA TGTGCCGGAAGAAGGACAGTGAACACCGGGGAGCTGTTTTTT. Its protein product is CAGRRTVNTGELFF. The V and J genes are TRBV19 and TRBJ2-2; the D gene is possibly TRBD1 (6 bases). The CDR3 runs 14 residues. V gave up 11 bases and J gave up 1 base, with 14 bases separating them. Germline V gene data show CDR1 as LNHDA and CDR2 as SQIVND (reference sequence).

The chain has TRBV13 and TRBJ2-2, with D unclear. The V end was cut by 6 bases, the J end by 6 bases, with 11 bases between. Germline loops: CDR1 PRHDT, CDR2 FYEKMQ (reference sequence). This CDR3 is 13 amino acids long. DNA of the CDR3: TGTGCCAGCAGGGGCCTAAGGTCCGGGGAGCTGTTTTTT. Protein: CASRGLRSGELFF.

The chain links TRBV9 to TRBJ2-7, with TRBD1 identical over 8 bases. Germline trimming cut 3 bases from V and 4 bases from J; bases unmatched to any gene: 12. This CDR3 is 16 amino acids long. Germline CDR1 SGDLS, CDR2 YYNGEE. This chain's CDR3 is CASSESGQGGVYEQYF. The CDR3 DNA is TGTGCCAGCAGCGAGTCAGGACAGGGCGGAGTTTACGAGCAGTACTTC.

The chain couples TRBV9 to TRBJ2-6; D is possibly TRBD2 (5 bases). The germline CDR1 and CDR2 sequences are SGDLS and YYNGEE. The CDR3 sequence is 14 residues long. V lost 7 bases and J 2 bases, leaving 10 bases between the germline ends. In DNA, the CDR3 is TGTGCCAGCTCGAGGGTGCCTGGGGCCAACGTCCTGACTTTC. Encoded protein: CASSRVPGANVLTF.

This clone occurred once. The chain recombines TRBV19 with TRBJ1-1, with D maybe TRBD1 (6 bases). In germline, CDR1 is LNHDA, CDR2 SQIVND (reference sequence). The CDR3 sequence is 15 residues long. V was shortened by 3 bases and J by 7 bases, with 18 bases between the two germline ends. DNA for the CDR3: TGTGCCAGTAGTATTTGGGGGCGGAGGAATAGTGAAGCTTTCTTT. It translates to CASSIWGRRNSEAFF.

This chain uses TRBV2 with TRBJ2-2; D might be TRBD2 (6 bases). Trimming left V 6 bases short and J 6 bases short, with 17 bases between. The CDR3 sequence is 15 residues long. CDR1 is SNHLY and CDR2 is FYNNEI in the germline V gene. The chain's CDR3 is CASRRGTRTPGELFF. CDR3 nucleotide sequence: TGTGCCAGCAGGAGAGGGACTCGGACCCCCGGGGAGCTGTTTTTT.

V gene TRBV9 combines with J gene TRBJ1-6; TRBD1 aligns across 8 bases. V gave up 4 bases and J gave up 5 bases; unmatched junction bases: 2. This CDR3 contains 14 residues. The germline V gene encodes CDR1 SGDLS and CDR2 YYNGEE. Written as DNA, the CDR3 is TGTGCCAGCAGCCAGGGGGCCCATAATTCACCCCTCCACTTT. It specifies CASSQGAHNSPLHF.

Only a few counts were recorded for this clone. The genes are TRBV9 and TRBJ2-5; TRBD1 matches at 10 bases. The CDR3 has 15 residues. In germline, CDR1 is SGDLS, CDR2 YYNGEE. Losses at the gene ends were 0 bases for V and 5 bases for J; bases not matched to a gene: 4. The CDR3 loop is CASSVEGQGGETQYF. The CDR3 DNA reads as TGTGCCAGCAGCGTAGAAGGACAGGGGGGGGAGACCCAGTACTTC.

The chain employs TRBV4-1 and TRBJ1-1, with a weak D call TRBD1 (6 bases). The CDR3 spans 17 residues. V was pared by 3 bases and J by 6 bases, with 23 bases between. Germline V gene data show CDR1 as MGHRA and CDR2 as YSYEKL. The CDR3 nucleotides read TGCGCCAGCAGCCACGAGACAGGTTTTTCCCTTACCGCTGAAGCTTTCTTT. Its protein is CASSHETGFSLTAEAFF.

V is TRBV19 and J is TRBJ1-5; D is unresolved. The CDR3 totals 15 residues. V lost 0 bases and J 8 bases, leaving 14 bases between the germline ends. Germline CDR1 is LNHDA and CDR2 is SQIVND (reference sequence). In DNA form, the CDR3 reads TGTGCCAGTAGTATAGATCGATGGGGAGAAGAGCCCCAGCATTTT. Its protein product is CASSIDRWGEEPQHF.

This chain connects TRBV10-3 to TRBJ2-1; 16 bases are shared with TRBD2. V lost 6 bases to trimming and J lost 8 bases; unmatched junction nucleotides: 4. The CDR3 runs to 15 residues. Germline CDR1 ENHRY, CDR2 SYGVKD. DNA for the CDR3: TGTGCCATCAGGGGACTAGCGGGGGGGGGTGATGAGCAGTTCTTC. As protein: CAIRGLAGGGDEQFF.

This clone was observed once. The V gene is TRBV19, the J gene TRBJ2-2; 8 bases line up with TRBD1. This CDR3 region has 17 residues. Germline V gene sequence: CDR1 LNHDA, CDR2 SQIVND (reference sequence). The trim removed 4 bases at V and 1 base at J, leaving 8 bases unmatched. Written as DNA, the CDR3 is TGTGCCAGTAGTAGAAGACAGGGGACCTGGAACACCGGGGAGCTGTTTTTT. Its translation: CASSRRQGTWNTGELFF.

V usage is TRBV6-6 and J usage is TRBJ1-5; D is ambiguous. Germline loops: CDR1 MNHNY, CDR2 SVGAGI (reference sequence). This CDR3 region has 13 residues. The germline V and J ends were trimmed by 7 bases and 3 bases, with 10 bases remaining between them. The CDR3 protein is CASKPWANQPQHF. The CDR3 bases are TGTGCCAGCAAACCGTGGGCCAATCAGCCCCAGCATTTT.